The clone carrying this T cell receptor (beta chain) was picked up many times. Its target is not known. One base away lies a much larger clone, so this may be a sequencing read error. Described time point: longitudinal time-point 2. A blood bank in Maryland, USA, provided the volunteers who served as healthy controls. Unsorted libraries were prepared from 2 million PBMCs that had been stored at -80 C. The entry originates in a study of neurological immune-mediated disorders. Overall study results and limits: Patients with HTLV-1-associated myelopathy had the highest level of TCR clonal expansion, whereas patients with multiple sclerosis had the lowest level, falling beneath the level found in healthy controls.

5'RACE generated cDNA with 10-nucleotide random UMIs. TCRdb redid the calling of the 5' RACE reads with MiXCR, one entry per CDR3 protein. The data show approximately 31,000 distinct CDR3 sequences, around 13% seen once. Sequenced material: PBMCs. The receptor's source is a woman in her thirties or forties in good health.

The CDR3 here is CASSQVGASYEQYF. As DNA, the CDR3 is TGTGCCAGCAGTCAAGTGGGGGCATCCTACGAGCAGTACTTC. The V call is TRBV6-6, the J call TRBJ2-7; TRBD1 might be the D (6 bases). This CDR3 comprises 14 residues. CDR1 and CDR2 (germline): MNHNY, SVGAGI (reference sequence). With 5 bases removed from V and 1 base from J, the gap between germline ends came to 12 bases.